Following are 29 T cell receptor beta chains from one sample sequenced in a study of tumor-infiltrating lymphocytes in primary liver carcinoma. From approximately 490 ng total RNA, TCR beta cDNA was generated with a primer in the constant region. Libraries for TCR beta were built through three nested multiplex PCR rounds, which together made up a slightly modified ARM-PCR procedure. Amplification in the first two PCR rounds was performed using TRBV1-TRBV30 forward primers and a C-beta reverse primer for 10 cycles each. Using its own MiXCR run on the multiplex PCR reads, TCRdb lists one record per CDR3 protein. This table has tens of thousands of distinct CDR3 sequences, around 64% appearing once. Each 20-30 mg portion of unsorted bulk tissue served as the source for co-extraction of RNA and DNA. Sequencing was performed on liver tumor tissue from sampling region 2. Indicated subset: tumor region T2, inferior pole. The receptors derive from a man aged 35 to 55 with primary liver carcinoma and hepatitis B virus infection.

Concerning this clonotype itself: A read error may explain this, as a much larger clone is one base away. Here the CDR3 reads CASSSGDYGHTF. In DNA form, the CDR3 reads TGTGCCAGCAGTTCAGGGGACTATGGCCACACCTTC. The chain joins TRBV28 to TRBJ1-2; the D gene is possibly TRBD1 (6 bases). Germline CDR1 reads MDHEN; CDR2 reads SYDVKM. The length of the CDR3 is 12 residues.

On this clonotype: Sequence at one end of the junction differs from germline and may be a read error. The CDR3 DNA sequence: TGTGTCAGCAGCTTAGTGCGATTAGCGGTGACAGAAACGCAGTATTTT. Its translation: CVSSLVRLAVTETQYF. The rearrangement joins TRBV11-2 to TRBJ2-3; tentatively, D is TRBD2 (6 bases). The CDR3 is made up of 16 amino acids. The germline V gene encodes CDR1 SGHAT and CDR2 FQNNGV.

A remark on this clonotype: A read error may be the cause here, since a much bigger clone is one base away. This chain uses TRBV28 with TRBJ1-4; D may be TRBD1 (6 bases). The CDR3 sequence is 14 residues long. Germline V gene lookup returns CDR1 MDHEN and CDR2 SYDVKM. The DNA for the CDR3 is TGTACCAGCAGTTTGGGGGGCCCAAATGAAAAACTGTTTTTT. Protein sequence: CTSSLGGPNEKLFF.

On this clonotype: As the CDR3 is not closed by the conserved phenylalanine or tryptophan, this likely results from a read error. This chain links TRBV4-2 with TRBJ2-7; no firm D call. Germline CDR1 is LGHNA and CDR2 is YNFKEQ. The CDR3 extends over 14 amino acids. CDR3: CASSQETAVYEQYI. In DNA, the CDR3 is TGTGCCAGTAGCCAAGAAACAGCAGTCTACGAGCAGTACATC.

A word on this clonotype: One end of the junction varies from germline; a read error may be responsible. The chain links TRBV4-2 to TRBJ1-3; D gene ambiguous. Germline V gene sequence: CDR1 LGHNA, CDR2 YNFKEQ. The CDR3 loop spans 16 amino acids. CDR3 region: CASSRDVCHAGNTIYF. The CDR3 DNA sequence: TGTGCCAGTAGCCGGGATGTATGCCACGCTGGAAACACCATATATTTT.

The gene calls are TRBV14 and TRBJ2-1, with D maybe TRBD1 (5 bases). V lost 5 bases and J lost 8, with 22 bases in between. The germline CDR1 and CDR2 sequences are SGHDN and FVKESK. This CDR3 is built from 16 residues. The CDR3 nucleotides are TGTGCCAGCAGCGCGCCAGGAGACAGCTCTTACTATGAGCAGTTCTTC. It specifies CASSAPGDSSYYEQFF. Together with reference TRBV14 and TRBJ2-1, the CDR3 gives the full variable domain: EAGVTQFPSHSVIEKGQTVTLRCDPISGHDNLYWYRRVMGKEIKFLLHFVKESKQDESGMPNNRFLAERTGGTYSTLKVQPAELEDSGVYFCASSAPGDSSYYEQFFGPGTRLTVL.

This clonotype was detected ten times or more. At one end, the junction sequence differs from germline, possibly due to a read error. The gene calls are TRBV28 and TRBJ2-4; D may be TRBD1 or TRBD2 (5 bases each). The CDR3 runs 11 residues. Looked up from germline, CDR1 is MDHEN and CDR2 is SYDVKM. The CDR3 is CASSLFGTVTF. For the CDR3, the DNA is TGTGCCAGCAGTTTATTTGGGACGGTCACGTTC.

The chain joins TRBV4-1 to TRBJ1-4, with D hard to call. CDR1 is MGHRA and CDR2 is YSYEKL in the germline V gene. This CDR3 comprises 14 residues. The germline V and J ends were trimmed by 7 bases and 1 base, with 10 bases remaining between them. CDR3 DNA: TGCGCCAGCAACCACACAGTAACTAATGAAAAACTGTTTTTT. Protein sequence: CASNHTVTNEKLFF.

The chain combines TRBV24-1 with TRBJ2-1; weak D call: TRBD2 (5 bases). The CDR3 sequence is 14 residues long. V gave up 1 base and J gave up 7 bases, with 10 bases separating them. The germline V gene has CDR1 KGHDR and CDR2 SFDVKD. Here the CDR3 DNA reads TGTGCCACCAGTGATTTCTCGGGGAAGAATGAGCAGTTCTTC. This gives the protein CATSDFSGKNEQFF.

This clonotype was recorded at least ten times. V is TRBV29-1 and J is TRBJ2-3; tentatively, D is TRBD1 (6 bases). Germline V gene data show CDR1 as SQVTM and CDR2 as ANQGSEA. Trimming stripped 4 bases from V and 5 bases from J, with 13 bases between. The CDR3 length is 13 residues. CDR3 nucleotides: TGCAGCGTTGGGGTGGGACAACGAGATACGCAGTATTTT. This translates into CSVGVGQRDTQYF.

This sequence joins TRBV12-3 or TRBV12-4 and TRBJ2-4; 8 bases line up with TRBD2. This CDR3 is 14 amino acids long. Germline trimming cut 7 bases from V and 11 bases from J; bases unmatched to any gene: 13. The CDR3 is CASKRAGEGKVQYF. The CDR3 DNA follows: TGTGCCAGCAAGAGAGCGGGAGAGGGAAAGGTTCAGTACTTC.

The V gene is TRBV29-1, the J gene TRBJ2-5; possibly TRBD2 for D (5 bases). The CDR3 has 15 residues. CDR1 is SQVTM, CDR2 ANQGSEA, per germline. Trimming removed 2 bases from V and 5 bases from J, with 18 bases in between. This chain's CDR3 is CSVEFAAGRTETQYF. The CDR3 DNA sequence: TGCAGCGTTGAATTCGCGGCGGGTAGAACGGAGACCCAGTACTTC.

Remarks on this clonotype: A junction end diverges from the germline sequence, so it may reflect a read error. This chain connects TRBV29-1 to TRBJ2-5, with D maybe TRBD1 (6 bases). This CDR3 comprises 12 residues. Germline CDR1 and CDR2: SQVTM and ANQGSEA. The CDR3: CSGMDSGEIQCF. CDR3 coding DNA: TGCAGCGGTATGGACAGTGGAGAGATCCAGTGCTTC.

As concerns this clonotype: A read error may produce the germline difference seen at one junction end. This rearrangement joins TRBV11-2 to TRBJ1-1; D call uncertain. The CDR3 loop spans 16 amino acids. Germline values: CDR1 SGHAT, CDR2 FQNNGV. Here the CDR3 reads CTSSLGAPQGYNEAFF. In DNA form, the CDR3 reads TGTACCAGCAGCTTAGGAGCTCCCCAAGGGTACAATGAAGCTTTCTTT.

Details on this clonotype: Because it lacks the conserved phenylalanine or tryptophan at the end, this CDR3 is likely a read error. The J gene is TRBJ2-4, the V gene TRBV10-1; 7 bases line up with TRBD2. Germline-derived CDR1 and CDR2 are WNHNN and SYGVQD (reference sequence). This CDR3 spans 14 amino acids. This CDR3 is CASSESGGGHIQYL. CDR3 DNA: TGTGCCAGCAGTGAGTCGGGGGGAGGCCACATTCAGTACTTA.

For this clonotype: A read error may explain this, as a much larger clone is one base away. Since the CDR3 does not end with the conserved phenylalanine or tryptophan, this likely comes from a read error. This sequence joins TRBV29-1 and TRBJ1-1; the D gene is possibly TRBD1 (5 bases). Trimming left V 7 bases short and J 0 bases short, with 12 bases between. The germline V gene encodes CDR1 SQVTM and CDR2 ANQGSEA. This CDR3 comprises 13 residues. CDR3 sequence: CSGGDSLNTEAFL. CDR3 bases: TGCAGCGGGGGAGACAGCCTGAACACTGAAGCTTTCTTA.

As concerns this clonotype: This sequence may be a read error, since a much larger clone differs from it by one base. The CDR3 protein is CASTGGQNNEQFF. Written as DNA, the CDR3 is TGTGCCAGCACCGGAGGACAGAACAATGAGCAGTTCTTC. The V call is TRBV5-6, the J call TRBJ2-1; weak D call: TRBD1 (6 bases). Germline CDR1 SGHDT, CDR2 YYEEEE. The CDR3 sequence is 13 residues long. Trimming removed 6 bases at V and 5 bases at J, with 12 bases between.

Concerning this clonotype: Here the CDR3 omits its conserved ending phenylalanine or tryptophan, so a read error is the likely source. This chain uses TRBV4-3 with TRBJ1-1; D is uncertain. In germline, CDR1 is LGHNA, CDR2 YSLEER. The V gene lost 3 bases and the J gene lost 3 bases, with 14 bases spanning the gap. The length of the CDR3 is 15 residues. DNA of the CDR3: TGCGCCAGCAGCCACACGAACCACGGGGACACTGAAGCTTTCGTT. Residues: CASSHTNHGDTEAFV.

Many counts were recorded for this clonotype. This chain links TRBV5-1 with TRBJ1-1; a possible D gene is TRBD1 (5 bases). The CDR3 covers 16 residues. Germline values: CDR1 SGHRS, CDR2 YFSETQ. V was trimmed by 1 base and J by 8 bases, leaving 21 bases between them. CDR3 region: CASSLSGAEMLLEAFF. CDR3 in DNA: TGCGCCAGCAGCTTGTCCGGGGCTGAGATGCTGTTAGAAGCTTTCTTT. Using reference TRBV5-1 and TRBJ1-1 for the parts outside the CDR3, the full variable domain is KAGVTQTPRYLIKTRGQQVTLSCSPISGHRSVSWYQQTPGQGLQFLFEYFSETQRNKGNFPGRFSGRQFSNSRSEMNVSTLELGDSALYLCASSLSGAEMLLEAFFGQGTRLTVV.

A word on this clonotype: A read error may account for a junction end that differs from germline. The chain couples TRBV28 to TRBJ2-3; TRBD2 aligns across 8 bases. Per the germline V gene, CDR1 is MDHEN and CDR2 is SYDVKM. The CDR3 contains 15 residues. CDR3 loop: CAGSLGGLVTDTQYF. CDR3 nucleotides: TGTGCCGGCAGTTTGGGGGGACTAGTCACAGATACGCAGTATTTT.

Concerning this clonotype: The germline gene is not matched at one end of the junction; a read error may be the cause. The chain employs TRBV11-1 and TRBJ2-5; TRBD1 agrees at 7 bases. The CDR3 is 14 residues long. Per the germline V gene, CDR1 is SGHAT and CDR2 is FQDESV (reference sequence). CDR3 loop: CASSGQVEVKTQYF. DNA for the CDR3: TGTGCCAGTAGTGGACAGGTGGAGGTGAAGACTCAGTACTTC.

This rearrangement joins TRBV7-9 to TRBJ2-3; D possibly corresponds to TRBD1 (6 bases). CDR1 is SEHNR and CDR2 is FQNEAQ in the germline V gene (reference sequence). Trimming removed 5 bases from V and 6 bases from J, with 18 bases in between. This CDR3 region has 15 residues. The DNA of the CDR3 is TGTGCCAGCAGCACAACAGGGAGCGAGGGGGATACGCAGTATTTT. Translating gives CASSTTGSEGDTQYF.

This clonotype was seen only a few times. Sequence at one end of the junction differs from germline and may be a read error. In DNA, the CDR3 is TGTGTTCTCCGGTACTACAATGAGCAGCCCTTC. Translating gives CVLRYYNEQPF. This rearrangement joins TRBV6-1 to TRBJ2-1, with D unclear. Germline-derived CDR1 and CDR2 are MNHNS and SASEGT. This CDR3 comprises 11 residues.

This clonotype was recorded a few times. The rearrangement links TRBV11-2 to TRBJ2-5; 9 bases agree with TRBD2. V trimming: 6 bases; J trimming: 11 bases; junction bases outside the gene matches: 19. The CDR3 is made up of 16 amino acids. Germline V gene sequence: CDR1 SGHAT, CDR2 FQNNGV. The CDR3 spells CASSQTPGGGEGTQYF. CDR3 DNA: TGTGCCAGCAGTCAAACTCCTGGCGGGGGGGAAGGGACTCAGTACTTC.

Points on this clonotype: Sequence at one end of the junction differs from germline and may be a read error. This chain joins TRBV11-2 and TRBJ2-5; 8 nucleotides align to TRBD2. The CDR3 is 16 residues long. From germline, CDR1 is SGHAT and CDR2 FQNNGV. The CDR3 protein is CASSKTPGGGKEAQYF. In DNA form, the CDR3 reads TGTGCCAGCAGCAAGACTCCAGGCGGGGGGAAAGAGGCCCAGTACTTC. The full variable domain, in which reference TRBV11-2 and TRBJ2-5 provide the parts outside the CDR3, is EAGVAQSPRYKIIEKRQSVAFWCNPISGHATLYWYQQILGQGPKLLIQFQNNGVVDDSQLPKDRFSAERLKGVDSTLKIQPAKLEDSAVYLCASSKTPGGGKEAQYFGPGTRLLVL.

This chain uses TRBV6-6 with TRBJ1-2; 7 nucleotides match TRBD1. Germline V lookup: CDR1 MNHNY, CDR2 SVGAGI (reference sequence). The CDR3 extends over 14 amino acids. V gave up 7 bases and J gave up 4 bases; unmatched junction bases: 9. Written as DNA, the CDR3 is TGTGCCAGCAACCCCGACAGGGACTTCTATGGCTACACCTTC. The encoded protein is CASNPDRDFYGYTF.

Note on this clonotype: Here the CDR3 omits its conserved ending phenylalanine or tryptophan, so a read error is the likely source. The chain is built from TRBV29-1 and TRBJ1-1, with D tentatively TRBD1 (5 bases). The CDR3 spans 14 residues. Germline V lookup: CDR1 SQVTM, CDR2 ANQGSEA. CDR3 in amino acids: CSLEGTPSSPEAFS. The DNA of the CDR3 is TGCAGCCTTGAGGGGACGCCGTCCTCGCCTGAAGCTTTCTCT.

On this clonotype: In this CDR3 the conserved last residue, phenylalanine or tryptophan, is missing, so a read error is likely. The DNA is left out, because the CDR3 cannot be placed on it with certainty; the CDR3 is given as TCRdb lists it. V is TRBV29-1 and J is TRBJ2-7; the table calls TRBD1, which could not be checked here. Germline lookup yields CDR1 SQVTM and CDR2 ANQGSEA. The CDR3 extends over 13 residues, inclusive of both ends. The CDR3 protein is CSVTGTGRGEQYL.

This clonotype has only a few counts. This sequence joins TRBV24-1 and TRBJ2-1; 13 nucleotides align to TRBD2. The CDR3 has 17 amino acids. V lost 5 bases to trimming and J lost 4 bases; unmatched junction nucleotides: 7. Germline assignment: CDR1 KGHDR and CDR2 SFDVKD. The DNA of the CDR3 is TGTGCCACCAGTGTTGGGACTAGCGGGACGCTTTACAATGAGCAGTTCTTC. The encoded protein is CATSVGTSGTLYNEQFF.